The 4 T cell receptor beta chains in this list originate from one sample, sequenced in a study of cytomegalovirus exposure and HLA in healthy donors. Researchers ran the PCR with 60 Vbeta and 13 Jbeta primers. Libraries were prepared by immunoSEQ multiplex PCR; TCRdb keeps only in-frame clonotypes and omits some of them. This table holds over 100,000 clones, about four fifths found once. Material: PBMCs. The receptors stem from a man between 25 and 39 years old in good health and CMV-seropositive.

This sequence joins TRBV15 and TRBJ2-5; TRBD2 agrees at 11 bases. The end of the DNA is better explained by TRBJ2-7, so the J call may be wrong. Germline values: CDR1 LNHNV, CDR2 YYDKDF (reference sequence). The CDR3 runs to 15 residues. The chain's CDR3 is CATSIGTSGAYEQYF. The CDR3 coding sequence is TGTGCCACCAGCATCGGGACTAGCGGCGCCTACGAGCAGTACTTC.

This clone was seen a handful of times. This rearrangement joins TRBV6-4 to TRBJ1-4, with unresolved D. The CDR3 extends over 12 amino acids. V lost 11 bases and J lost 6, with 13 bases in between. Germline lookup yields CDR1 MRHNA and CDR2 SNTAGT. CDR3 bases: TGTGCCTCCTTCGGGGAGCATGAAAAACTGTTTTTT. It yields the protein CASFGEHEKLFF.

The genes are TRBV19 and TRBJ1-6; 7 bases agree with TRBD1. Losses at the gene ends were 1 base for V and 5 bases for J; bases not matched to a gene: 11. This CDR3 region has 18 residues. In germline, CDR1 is LNHDA, CDR2 SQIVND (reference sequence). The CDR3 nucleotides read TGTGCCAGTAGTATAGGGAGGGGACAGATCATCGATAATTCACCCCTCCACTTT. Encoded protein: CASSIGRGQIIDNSPLHF.

This clone came up many times. The chain joins TRBV18 to TRBJ1-1; D is possibly TRBD1 (6 bases). This CDR3 is 16 amino acids long. Germline-derived CDR1 and CDR2 are KGHSH and LQKENI. V dropped 1 base and J dropped 1 base, with 13 bases sitting between them. The CDR3 sequence is CASSPRGQGWNTEAFF. The CDR3 bases are TGTGCCAGCTCACCACGGGGGCAGGGATGGAACACTGAAGCTTTCTTT.